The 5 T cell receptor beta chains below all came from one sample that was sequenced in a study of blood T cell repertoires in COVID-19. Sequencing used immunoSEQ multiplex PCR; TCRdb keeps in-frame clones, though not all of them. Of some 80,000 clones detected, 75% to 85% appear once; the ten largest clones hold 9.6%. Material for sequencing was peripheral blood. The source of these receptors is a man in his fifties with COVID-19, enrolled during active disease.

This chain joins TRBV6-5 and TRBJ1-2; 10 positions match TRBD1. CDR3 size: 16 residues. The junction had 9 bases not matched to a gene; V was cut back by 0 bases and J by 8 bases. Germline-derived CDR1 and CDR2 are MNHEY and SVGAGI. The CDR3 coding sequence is TGTGCCAGCAGTTACTCCTCCCCCGGGACAGGGGAAGGCTACACCTTC. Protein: CASSYSSPGTGEGYTF.

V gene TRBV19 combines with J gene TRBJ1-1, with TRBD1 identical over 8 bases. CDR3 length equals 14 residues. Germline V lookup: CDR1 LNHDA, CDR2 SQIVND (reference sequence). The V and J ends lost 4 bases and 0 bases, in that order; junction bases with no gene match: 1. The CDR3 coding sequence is TGTGCCAGTAGTACGACAGGGGTGAACACTGAAGCTTTCTTT. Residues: CASSTTGVNTEAFF.

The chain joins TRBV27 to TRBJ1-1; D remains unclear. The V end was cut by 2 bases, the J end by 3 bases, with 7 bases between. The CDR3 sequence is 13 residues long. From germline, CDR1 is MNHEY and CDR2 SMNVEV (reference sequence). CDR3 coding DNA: TGTGCCAGCAGTTTAAACCGGTACACTGAAGCTTTCTTT. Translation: CASSLNRYTEAFF.

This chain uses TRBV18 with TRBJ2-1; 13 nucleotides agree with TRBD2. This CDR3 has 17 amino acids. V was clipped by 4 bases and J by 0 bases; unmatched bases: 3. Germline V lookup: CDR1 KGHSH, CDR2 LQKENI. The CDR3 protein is CASSRTSGGTSYNEQFF. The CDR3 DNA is TGTGCCAGCTCACGGACTAGCGGGGGAACCTCCTACAATGAGCAGTTCTTC.

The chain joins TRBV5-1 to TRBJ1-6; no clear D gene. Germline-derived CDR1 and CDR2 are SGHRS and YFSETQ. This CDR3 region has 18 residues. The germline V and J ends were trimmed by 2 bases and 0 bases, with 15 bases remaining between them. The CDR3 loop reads CASSFWETGSSYNSPLHF. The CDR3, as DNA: TGCGCCAGCAGCTTTTGGGAGACGGGGAGCTCCTATAATTCACCCCTCCACTTT.